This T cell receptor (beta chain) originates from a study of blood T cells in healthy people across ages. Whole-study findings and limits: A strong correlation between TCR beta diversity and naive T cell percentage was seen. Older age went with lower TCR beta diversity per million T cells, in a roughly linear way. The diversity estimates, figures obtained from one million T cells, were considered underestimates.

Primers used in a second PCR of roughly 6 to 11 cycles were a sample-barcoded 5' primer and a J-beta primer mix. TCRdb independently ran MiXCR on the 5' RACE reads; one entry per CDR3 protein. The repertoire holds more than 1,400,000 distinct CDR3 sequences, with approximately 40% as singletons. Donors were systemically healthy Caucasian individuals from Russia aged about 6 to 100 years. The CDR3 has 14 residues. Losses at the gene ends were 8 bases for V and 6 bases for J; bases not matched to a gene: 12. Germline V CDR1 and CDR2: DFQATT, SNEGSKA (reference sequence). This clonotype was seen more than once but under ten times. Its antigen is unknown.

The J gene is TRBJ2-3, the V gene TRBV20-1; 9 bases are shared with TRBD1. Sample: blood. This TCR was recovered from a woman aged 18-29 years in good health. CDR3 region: CSLDPGQGTDTQYF. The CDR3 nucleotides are TGCAGTCTTGACCCGGGACAGGGAACCGATACGCAGTATTTT.